This TCR beta chain was recovered during a study of T cells in Graves' hyperthyroidism and ophthalmopathy. The study's findings and limits: Most expanded thyroid clonotypes above 0.001 recurred in blood. For ophthalmopathy, model prediction preceded onset by a median 6.5 months.

Lactation, pregnancy, other autoimmune disease or uncontrolled infection excluded patients. Clinical symptoms, serum thyroxine and TRAb, thyroid ultrasound and orbital computed tomography were used for the diagnoses. Many counts were recorded for this clonotype. Its target is not known. The TCR beta CDR3 regions underwent amplification using RNA transcripts as the source. An initial round of RT-PCR targeting the TCR CDR3 relied on the HTBI primer set. TCRdb fed the multiplex PCR reads into MiXCR, producing one record per CDR3 protein. The profile shows hundreds of thousands of distinct CDR3 sequences, about 20% of them singletons. The V gene lost 1 base and the J gene lost 0 bases, with 15 bases spanning the gap. The germline V gene has CDR1 SGHTA and CDR2 FQGNSA. The CDR3 sequence is 17 residues long.

The source material was blood. The TCR comes from a woman aged 65 to 85 with Graves' ophthalmopathy. The chain employs TRBV7-2 and TRBJ1-2; a possible D gene is TRBD1 (6 bases). The CDR3 is CASSLGSQGTANYGYTF. CDR3 DNA: TGTGCCAGCAGCTTAGGGTCACAGGGAACCGCTAACTATGGCTACACCTTC.